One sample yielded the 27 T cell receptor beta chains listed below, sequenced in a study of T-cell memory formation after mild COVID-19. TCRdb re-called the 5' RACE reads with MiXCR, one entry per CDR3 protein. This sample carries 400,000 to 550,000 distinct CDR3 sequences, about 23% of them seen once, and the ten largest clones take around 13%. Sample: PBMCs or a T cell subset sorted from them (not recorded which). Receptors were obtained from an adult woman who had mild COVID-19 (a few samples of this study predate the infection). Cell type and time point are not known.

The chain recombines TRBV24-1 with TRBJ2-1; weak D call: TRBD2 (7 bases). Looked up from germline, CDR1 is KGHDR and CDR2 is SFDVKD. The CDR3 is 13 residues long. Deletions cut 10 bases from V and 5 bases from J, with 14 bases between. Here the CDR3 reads CATGEGTNNEQFF. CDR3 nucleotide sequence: TGTGCCACGGGGGAGGGGACAAACAATGAGCAGTTCTTC.

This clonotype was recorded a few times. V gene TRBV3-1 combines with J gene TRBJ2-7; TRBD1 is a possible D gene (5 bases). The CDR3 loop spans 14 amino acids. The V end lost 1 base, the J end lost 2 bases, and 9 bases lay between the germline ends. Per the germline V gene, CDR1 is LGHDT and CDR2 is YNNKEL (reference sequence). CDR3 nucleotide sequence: TGTGCCAGCAGCCAAGTGGCAGGGACCTACGAGCAGTACTTC. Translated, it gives CASSQVAGTYEQYF.

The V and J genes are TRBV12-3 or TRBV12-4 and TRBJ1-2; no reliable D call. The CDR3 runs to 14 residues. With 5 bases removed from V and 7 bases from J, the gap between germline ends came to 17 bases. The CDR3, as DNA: TGTGCCAGCAGTCCAGCCCGTAGGATGGGTGGCTACACCTTC. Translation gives CASSPARRMGGYTF.

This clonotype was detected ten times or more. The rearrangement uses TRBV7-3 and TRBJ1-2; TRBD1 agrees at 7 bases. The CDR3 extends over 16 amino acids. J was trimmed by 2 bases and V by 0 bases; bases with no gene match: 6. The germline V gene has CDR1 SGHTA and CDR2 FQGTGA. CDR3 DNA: TGTGCCAGCAGCTTAACGAAGGGACAGAGAAACTATGGCTACACCTTC. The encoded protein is CASSLTKGQRNYGYTF.

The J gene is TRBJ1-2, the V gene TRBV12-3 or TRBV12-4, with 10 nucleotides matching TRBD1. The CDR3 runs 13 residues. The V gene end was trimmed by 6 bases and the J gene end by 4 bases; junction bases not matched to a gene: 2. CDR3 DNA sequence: TGTGCCAGCAGAGGGGACAGGGGCTATGGCTACACCTTC. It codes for CASRGDRGYGYTF.

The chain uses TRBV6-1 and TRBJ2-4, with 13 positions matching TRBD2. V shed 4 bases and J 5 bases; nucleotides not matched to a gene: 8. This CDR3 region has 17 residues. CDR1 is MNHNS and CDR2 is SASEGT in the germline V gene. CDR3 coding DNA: TGTGCCAGCAGTGTTCCGGGACTAGCGGGGTCCCAAAACATTCAGTACTTC. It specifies CASSVPGLAGSQNIQYF.

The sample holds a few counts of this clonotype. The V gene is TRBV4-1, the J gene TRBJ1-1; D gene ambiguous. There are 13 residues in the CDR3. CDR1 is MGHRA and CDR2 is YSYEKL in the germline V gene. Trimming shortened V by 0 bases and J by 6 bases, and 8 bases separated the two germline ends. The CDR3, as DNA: TGCGCCAGCAGCCAAGAACGGAGGGCTGAAGCTTTCTTT. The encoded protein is CASSQERRAEAFF.

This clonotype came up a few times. The CDR3 sequence: CAWSVFVEMNTGELFF. CDR3 nucleotides: TGTGCCTGGAGTGTATTTGTCGAAATGAACACCGGGGAGCTGTTTTTT. The chain joins TRBV30 to TRBJ2-2; D unclear. In germline, CDR1 is GTSNPN, CDR2 SVGIG (reference sequence). With 0 bases removed from V and 1 base from J, the gap between germline ends came to 12 bases. The length of the CDR3 is 16 residues.

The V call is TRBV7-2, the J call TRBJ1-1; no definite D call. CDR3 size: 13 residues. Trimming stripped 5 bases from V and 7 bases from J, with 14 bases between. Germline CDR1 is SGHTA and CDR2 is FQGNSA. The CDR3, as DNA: TGTGCCAGCAGCCCCGACAAGGGCTTTGAAGCTTTCTTT. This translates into CASSPDKGFEAFF. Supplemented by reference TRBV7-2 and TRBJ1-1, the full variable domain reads GAGVSQSPSNKVTEKGKDVELRCDPISGHTALYWYRQSLGQGLEFLIYFQGNSAPDKSGLPSDRFSAERTGGSVSTLTIQRTQQEDSAVYLCASSPDKGFEAFFGQGTRLTVV.

The CDR3, as DNA: TGTGCCACCAGTGATTTGGGACTAGAGGTGTTCTTC. Translated: CATSDLGLEVFF. The rearrangement uses TRBV24-1 and TRBJ2-1; 7 bases fit TRBD2. Trimming took 0 bases from V and 15 from J; bases not matched to a gene: 4. The CDR3 runs 12 residues. Per germline, CDR1 KGHDR and CDR2 SFDVKD.

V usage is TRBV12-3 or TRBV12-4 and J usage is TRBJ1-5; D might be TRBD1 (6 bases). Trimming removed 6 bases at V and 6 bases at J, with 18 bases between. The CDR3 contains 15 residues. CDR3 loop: CASSTGQTGVQPQHF. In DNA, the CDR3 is TGTGCCAGCAGCACTGGACAGACTGGGGTTCAGCCCCAGCATTTT.

CDR3 nucleotides: TGTGCCAGCAGTCTGGGGGGGACAGGGATTTACGAGCAGTACTTC. This gives the protein CASSLGGTGIYEQYF. This chain joins TRBV12-3 or TRBV12-4 and TRBJ2-7, with 9 bases matching TRBD1. This CDR3 region has 15 residues. The V gene end was trimmed by 5 bases and the J gene end by 4 bases; junction bases not matched to a gene: 9.

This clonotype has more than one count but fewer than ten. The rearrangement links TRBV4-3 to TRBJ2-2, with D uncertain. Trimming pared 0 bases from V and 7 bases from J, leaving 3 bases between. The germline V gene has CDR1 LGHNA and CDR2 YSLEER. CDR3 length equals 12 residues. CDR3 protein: CASSQEFGELFF. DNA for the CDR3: TGCGCCAGCAGCCAAGAATTCGGGGAGCTGTTTTTT.

The CDR3 spells CASSLVGYTDTQYF. The CDR3, as DNA: TGTGCCAGCAGCTTAGTAGGATACACAGATACGCAGTATTTT. The J gene is TRBJ2-3, the V gene TRBV7-8; D is unclear. The germline V and J ends were trimmed by 1 base and 2 bases, with 7 bases remaining between them. The germline CDR1 and CDR2 sequences are SGHVS and FQNEAQ. The CDR3 sequence is 14 residues long.

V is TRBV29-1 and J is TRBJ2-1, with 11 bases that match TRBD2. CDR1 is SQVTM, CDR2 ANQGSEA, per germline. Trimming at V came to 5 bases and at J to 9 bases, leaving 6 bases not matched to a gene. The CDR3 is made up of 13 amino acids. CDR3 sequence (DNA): TGCAGCGTTACCCCTCTAGCGGGAGGTGAGCAGTTCTTC. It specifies CSVTPLAGGEQFF.

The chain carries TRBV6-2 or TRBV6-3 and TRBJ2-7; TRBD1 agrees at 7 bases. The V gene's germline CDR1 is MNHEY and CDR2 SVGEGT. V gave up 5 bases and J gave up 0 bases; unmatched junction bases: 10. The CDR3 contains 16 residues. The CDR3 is CASSPISRDSSYEQYF. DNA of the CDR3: TGTGCCAGCAGTCCCATATCGAGGGACAGCTCCTACGAGCAGTACTTC.

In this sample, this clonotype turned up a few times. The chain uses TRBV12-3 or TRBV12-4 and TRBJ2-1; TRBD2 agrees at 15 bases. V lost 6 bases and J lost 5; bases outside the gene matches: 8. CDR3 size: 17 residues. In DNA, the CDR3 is TGTGCCAGCAGGTCTGGGACTAGCGGGGGGCCTAACAATGAGCAGTTCTTC. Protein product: CASRSGTSGGPNNEQFF.

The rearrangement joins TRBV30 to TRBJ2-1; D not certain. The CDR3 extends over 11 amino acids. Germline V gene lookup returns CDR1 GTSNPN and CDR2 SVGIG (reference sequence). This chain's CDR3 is CAFKDNHEQFF. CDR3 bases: TGTGCGTTTAAAGATAACCATGAGCAGTTCTTC.

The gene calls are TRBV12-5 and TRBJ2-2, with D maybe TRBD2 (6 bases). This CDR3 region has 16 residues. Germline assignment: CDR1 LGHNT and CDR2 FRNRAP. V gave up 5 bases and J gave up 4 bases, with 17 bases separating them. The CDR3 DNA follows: TGTGCTAGTGGTCTATACTACCGGGGAGGCACCGGGGAGCTGTTTTTT. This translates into CASGLYYRGGTGELFF.

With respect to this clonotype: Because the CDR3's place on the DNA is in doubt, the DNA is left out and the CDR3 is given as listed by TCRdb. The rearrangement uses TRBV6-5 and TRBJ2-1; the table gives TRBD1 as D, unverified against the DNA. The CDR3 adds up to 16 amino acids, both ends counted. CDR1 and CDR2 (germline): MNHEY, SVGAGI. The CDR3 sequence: CASSSSTGGIYNEQFF.

The CDR3 nucleotides read TGTGCCAGCACCACAGGAGGGGGCCCCGGACAGCCCCAGCATTTT. Translating it yields CASTTGGGPGQPQHF. The chain employs TRBV12-3 or TRBV12-4 and TRBJ1-5; the match to TRBD1 covers 7 bases. With V trimmed by 7 bases and J by 7 bases, 13 bases remained unmatched. There are 15 residues in the CDR3.

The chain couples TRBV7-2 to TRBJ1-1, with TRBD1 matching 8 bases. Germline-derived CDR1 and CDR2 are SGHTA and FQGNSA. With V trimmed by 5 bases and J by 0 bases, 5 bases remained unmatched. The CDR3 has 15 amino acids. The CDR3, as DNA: TGTGCCAGCAGCCTTCCGACAGGGGTGAACACTGAAGCTTTCTTT. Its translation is CASSLPTGVNTEAFF.

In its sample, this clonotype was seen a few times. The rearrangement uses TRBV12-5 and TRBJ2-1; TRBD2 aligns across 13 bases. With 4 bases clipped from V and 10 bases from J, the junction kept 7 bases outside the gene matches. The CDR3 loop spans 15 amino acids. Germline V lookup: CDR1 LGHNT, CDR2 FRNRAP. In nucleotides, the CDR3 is TGTGCTAGTGGTTCGGGGACTAGCGGGACCGACGAGCAGTTCTTC. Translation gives CASGSGTSGTDEQFF.

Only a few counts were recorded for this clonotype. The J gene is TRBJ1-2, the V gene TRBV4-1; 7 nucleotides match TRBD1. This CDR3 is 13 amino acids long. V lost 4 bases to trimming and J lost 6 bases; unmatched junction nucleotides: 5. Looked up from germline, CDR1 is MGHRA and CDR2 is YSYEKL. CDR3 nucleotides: TGCGCCAGCAGCCCGACAGGGTCGGATGGCTACACCTTC. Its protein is CASSPTGSDGYTF.

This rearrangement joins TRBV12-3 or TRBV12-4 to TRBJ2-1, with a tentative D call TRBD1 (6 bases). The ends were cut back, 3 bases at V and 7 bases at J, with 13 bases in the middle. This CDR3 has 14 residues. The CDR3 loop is CASSLSEQGNEQFF. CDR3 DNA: TGTGCCAGCAGTTTGTCGGAGCAGGGGAATGAGCAGTTCTTC.

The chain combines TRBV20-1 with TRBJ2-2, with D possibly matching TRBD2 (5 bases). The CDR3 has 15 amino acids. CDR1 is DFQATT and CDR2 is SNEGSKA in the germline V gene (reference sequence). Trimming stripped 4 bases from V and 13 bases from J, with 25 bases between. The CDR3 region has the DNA TGCAGTGCTATTGTGGTGGGGTCAGCACCGGGGATGCTGTTTTTT. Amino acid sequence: CSAIVVGSAPGMLFF.

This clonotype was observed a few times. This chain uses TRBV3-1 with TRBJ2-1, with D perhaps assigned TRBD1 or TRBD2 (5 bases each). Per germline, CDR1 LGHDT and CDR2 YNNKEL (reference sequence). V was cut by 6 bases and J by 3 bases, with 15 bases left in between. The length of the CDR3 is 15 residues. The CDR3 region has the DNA TGTGCCAGCAGTAATAGGGACCTAGTCTACAATGAGCAGTTCTTC. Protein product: CASSNRDLVYNEQFF.